One sample yielded the 29 T cell receptor beta chains listed below, sequenced in a study of technical replicates of blood from a handful of donors. Profiling relied on immunoSEQ multiplex PCR, and the TCRdb table lists in-frame clones only, not all of them. Among around 61,000 clones listed, about 96% were seen once. What was sequenced was T cells isolated from PBMCs. The receptors derive from a human donor in good health.

This chain uses TRBV30 with TRBJ1-2, with 11 bases lining up with TRBD1. CDR1 is GTSNPN and CDR2 is SVGIG in the germline V gene (reference sequence). The CDR3 contains 14 residues. J gave up 0 bases and V 3 bases, and 0 bases lay outside the gene matches. The CDR3 spells CAWRDRGPNYGYTF. CDR3 DNA: TGTGCCTGGAGGGACAGGGGGCCTAACTATGGCTACACCTTC.

The rearrangement links TRBV10-3 to TRBJ2-3; possible D gene TRBD2, 6 bases. Germline V gene lookup returns CDR1 ENHRY and CDR2 SYGVKD. The CDR3 runs to 14 residues. Between the trimmed V and J ends, which lost 4 bases and 0 bases, there was a span of 8 bases. In DNA form, the CDR3 reads TGTGCCATCAGTGGGCGGGAAAGCACAGATACGCAGTATTTT. As protein: CAISGRESTDTQYF.

The V gene is TRBV5-6, the J gene TRBJ2-2; no clear D. Germline V CDR1 and CDR2: SGHDT, YYEEEE. This CDR3 is built from 13 residues. Trimming removed 5 bases from V and 4 bases from J, with 9 bases in between. The CDR3 region is CASSKVGTGELFF. The CDR3, as DNA: TGTGCCAGCAGTAAAGTCGGCACCGGGGAGCTGTTTTTT. The variable domain in full, completed from reference TRBV5-6 and TRBJ2-2, reads DAGVTQSPTHLIKTRGQQVTLRCSPKSGHDTVSWYQQALGQGPQFIFQYYEEEERQRGNFPDRFSGHQFPNYSSELNVNALLLGDSALYLCASSKVGTGELFFGEGSRLTVL.

CDR3 DNA: TGTGCCAGCAGTGAATGGACGGAACGGGGGGGATACGATACGCAGTATTTT. This translates into CASSEWTERGGYDTQYF. The genes are TRBV2 and TRBJ2-3; TRBD2 matches 8 bases. V trimming: 2 bases; J trimming: 6 bases; junction bases outside the gene matches: 13. Germline CDR1 reads SNHLY; CDR2 reads FYNNEI. This CDR3 is built from 17 residues.

V gene TRBV4-2 combines with J gene TRBJ2-3; 11 nucleotides align to TRBD2. The CDR3 length is 16 residues. CDR1 is LGHNA and CDR2 is YNFKEQ in the germline V gene. V trimming: 7 bases; J trimming: 1 base; junction bases outside the gene matches: 7. CDR3 loop: CASNPELAGGTDTQYF. Here the CDR3 DNA reads TGTGCCAGCAACCCGGAACTAGCGGGAGGCACAGATACGCAGTATTTT.

V is TRBV27 and J is TRBJ1-2; D not resolved. Trimming pared 7 bases from V and 8 bases from J, leaving 20 bases between. This CDR3 region has 14 residues. Per germline, CDR1 MNHEY and CDR2 SMNVEV (reference sequence). CDR3 amino acids: CASKALDEREGYTF. CDR3 in DNA: TGTGCCAGCAAAGCGCTCGACGAAAGGGAGGGCTACACCTTC.

V gene TRBV30 combines with J gene TRBJ2-1, with TRBD1 identical over 8 bases. From germline, CDR1 is GTSNPN and CDR2 SVGIG (reference sequence). The J segment lost 14 bases and the V segment lost 4 bases, leaving 10 bases of the junction unmatched. The CDR3 runs to 12 residues. DNA for the CDR3: TGTGCCTGGAAGAGGCAGGGGGCGGAGAAGTTCTTC. Translated: CAWKRQGAEKFF.

V usage is TRBV28 and J usage is TRBJ1-1, with D possibly being TRBD1 (6 bases). The germline V gene encodes CDR1 MDHEN and CDR2 SYDVKM. Trimming stripped 8 bases from V and 5 bases from J, with 15 bases between. The CDR3 is made up of 13 amino acids. CDR3 loop: CASQGTRGTEAFF. The CDR3 DNA reads as TGTGCCAGCCAGGGGACCAGGGGTACTGAAGCTTTCTTT.

The chain joins TRBV11-3 to TRBJ1-3, with 8 nucleotides matching TRBD1. This CDR3 contains 15 residues. CDR1 and CDR2 (germline): SGHNT, YENEEA. V trimming: 8 bases; J trimming: 8 bases; junction bases outside the gene matches: 14. In DNA, the CDR3 is TGTGCCAGCGCCCCCCCGAGGGGGGGACAGGACACCATATATTTT. This encodes CASAPPRGGQDTIYF.

This sequence joins TRBV10-3 and TRBJ1-1; 7 bases fit TRBD1. The CDR3 spans 14 residues. CDR1 is ENHRY, CDR2 SYGVKD, per germline. V shed 6 bases, J shed 3 bases, and the junction held 7 bases outside the gene matches. For the CDR3, the DNA is TGTGCCATCAGGCAAGACAGGGACGACACTGAAGCTTTCTTT. The encoded protein is CAIRQDRDDTEAFF.

The CDR3: CASSPEWGRDRTYNSPLHF. Here the CDR3 DNA reads TGCGCCAGCAGCCCGGAGTGGGGGAGGGATAGGACCTATAATTCACCCCTCCACTTT. The chain couples TRBV5-1 to TRBJ1-6, with D maybe TRBD1 (5 bases). The germline V and J ends were trimmed by 4 bases and 2 bases, with 22 bases remaining between them. CDR3 length equals 19 residues. Germline V CDR1 and CDR2: SGHRS, YFSETQ.

This clone was seen once. The chain employs TRBV5-1 and TRBJ2-7, with 12 bases fitting TRBD1. Per germline, CDR1 SGHRS and CDR2 YFSETQ. V trimming: 4 bases; J trimming: 7 bases; junction bases outside the gene matches: 6. The CDR3 covers 14 residues. The CDR3 loop reads CASSLGQGASEQYF. The CDR3, as DNA: TGCGCCAGCAGCCTGGGACAGGGGGCTAGTGAGCAGTACTTC. The whole variable domain, remainder taken from reference TRBV5-1 and TRBJ2-7, is KAGVTQTPRYLIKTRGQQVTLSCSPISGHRSVSWYQQTPGQGLQFLFEYFSETQRNKGNFPGRFSGRQFSNSRSEMNVSTLELGDSALYLCASSLGQGASEQYFGPGTRLTVT.

The CDR3 loop reads CASSFQGGPNEQFF. The DNA for the CDR3 is TGTGCCAGCAGCTTCCAGGGGGGTCCAAATGAGCAGTTCTTC. The chain joins TRBV5-4 to TRBJ2-1, with TRBD1 as a possible D gene (7 bases). This CDR3 has 14 amino acids. Germline V gives CDR1 SGHNT, CDR2 YYREEE (reference sequence). Trimming pared 2 bases from V and 7 bases from J, leaving 13 bases between.

This clone was found once. This chain connects TRBV2 to TRBJ1-2; 7 nucleotides align to TRBD1. Looked up from germline, CDR1 is SNHLY and CDR2 is FYNNEI. The ends lost 10 bases at V and 2 bases at J; junction bases unmatched: 4. The CDR3 has 12 residues. The CDR3 nucleotides read TGTGCCATAACGACAGGGAACTATGGCTACACCTTC. Protein sequence: CAITTGNYGYTF.

V usage is TRBV10-2 and J usage is TRBJ2-5; 7 bases map to TRBD1. V lost 8 bases, J lost 0 bases, and 3 bases stayed unmatched. The CDR3 runs to 13 residues. CDR1 WSHSY and CDR2 SAAADI come from the germline V gene. For the CDR3, the DNA is TGCGCCAGCGGGGGACAGTACCAAGAGACCCAGTACTTC. Protein product: CASGGQYQETQYF.

This chain joins TRBV29-1 and TRBJ2-1; D unclear. V was clipped by 6 bases and J by 3 bases, with 12 bases between them. Germline CDR1 and CDR2: SQVTM and ANQGSEA. This CDR3 is 13 amino acids long. The CDR3 protein is CSVATPSYNEQFF. Here the CDR3 DNA reads TGCAGCGTAGCGACCCCCAGCTACAATGAGCAGTTCTTC.

This sequence joins TRBV23-1 and TRBJ1-5, with 8 nucleotides matching TRBD1. TRBV23-1 is an open reading frame whose function is uncertain. V lost 8 bases, J lost 3 bases, and 12 bases stayed unmatched. The CDR3 loop spans 16 amino acids. The DNA of the CDR3 is TGCGCCAGCGGGGAGGGACAGGAGTGTATCAATCAGCCCCAGCATTTT. Its translation: CASGEGQECINQPQHF.

The V and J genes are TRBV25-1 and TRBJ2-2; 11 bases map to TRBD1. The CDR3 runs to 14 residues. The germline V gene has CDR1 MGHDK and CDR2 SYGVNS. The V gene end was trimmed by 7 bases and the J gene end by 7 bases; junction bases not matched to a gene: 5. DNA of the CDR3: TGTGCCAGCAAAGGACAGGGGGCTGGCGGGGAGCTGTTTTTT. Its protein is CASKGQGAGGELFF.

V gene TRBV19 combines with J gene TRBJ1-3, with 8 nucleotides matching TRBD1. CDR1 is LNHDA and CDR2 is SQIVND in the germline V gene (reference sequence). J gave up 0 bases and V 5 bases, and 6 bases lay outside the gene matches. This CDR3 is 16 amino acids long. This CDR3 is CASSLWTGPSGNTIYF. The CDR3 coding sequence is TGTGCCAGTAGTCTTTGGACAGGGCCCTCTGGAAACACCATATATTTT.

This chain joins TRBV12-5 and TRBJ1-1; D ambiguous. The CDR3 consists of 11 residues. Germline CDR1 and CDR2: LGHNT and FRNRAP. V dropped 6 bases and J dropped 5 bases, with 7 bases sitting between them. The CDR3, as DNA: TGTGCTAGTGGGCCAGGAACTGAAGCTTTCTTT. Its protein is CASGPGTEAFF.

This chain connects TRBV28 to TRBJ2-7, with 12 nucleotides matching TRBD2. The ends lost 5 bases at V and 0 bases at J; junction bases unmatched: 14. CDR3 length: 19 residues. Germline V gives CDR1 MDHEN, CDR2 SYDVKM. The CDR3: CASSTPEGMTSGSSYEQYF. As DNA, the CDR3 is TGTGCCAGCAGTACCCCGGAGGGGATGACTAGCGGGAGCTCCTACGAGCAGTACTTC.

The chain joins TRBV28 to TRBJ1-1; D might be TRBD1 (6 bases). Germline CDR1 is MDHEN and CDR2 is SYDVKM. V shed 10 bases and J shed 1 base, with 16 bases lying between them. The CDR3 is made up of 14 amino acids. DNA for the CDR3: TGTGCCACTCAACAGGGTGGTGGGAACACTGAAGCTTTCTTT. Translating it yields CATQQGGGNTEAFF.

The genes are TRBV4-1 and TRBJ2-1; 9 positions match TRBD1. The CDR3 runs 13 residues. Trimming at V came to 6 bases and at J to 7 bases, leaving 4 bases not matched to a gene. CDR1 and CDR2 (germline): MGHRA, YSYEKL. The CDR3 loop is CASRPQGANEQFF. For the CDR3, the DNA is TGCGCCAGCAGGCCACAGGGGGCAAATGAGCAGTTCTTC.

The chain uses TRBV2 and TRBJ2-7, with 10 bases identical to TRBD2. CDR1 and CDR2 (germline): SNHLY, FYNNEI. The length of the CDR3 is 13 residues. With 10 bases clipped from V and 0 bases from J, the junction kept 3 bases outside the gene matches. The CDR3 nucleotides read TGTGCCACCAGACTAGCGGGCTCCTACGAGCAGTACTTC. Translated, it gives CATRLAGSYEQYF.

V gene TRBV7-9 combines with J gene TRBJ1-2; D unresolved. Trimming took 5 bases from V and 7 from J, leaving 14 bases between them. The CDR3 runs 13 residues. Germline V gene sequence: CDR1 SEHNR, CDR2 FQNEAQ (reference sequence). The CDR3 spells CASSLTVPRGYTF. The CDR3 DNA reads as TGTGCCAGCAGCCTTACAGTACCCCGTGGCTACACCTTC.

This chain connects TRBV18 to TRBJ2-7; D is possibly TRBD1 (6 bases). Between the trimmed V and J ends, which lost 3 bases and 5 bases, there was a span of 20 bases. Germline V lookup: CDR1 KGHSH, CDR2 LQKENI. This CDR3 contains 16 residues. The CDR3 is CASSPVTGSSLHEQYF. CDR3 DNA sequence: TGTGCCAGCTCACCTGTCACAGGGTCATCACTTCACGAGCAGTACTTC. Full variable domain (missing parts from reference TRBV18 and TRBJ2-7): NAGVMQNPRHLVRRRGQEARLRCSPMKGHSHVYWYRQLPEEGLKFMVYLQKENIIDESGMPKERFSAEFPKEGPSILRIQQVVRGDSAAYFCASSPVTGSSLHEQYFGPGTRLTVT.

The rearrangement links TRBV7-6 to TRBJ2-5; TRBD1 matches 8 bases. This CDR3 comprises 15 residues. J was trimmed by 3 bases and V by 3 bases; bases with no gene match: 6. Germline V gene data show CDR1 as SGHVS and CDR2 as FNYEAQ. CDR3 nucleotides: TGTGCCAGCAGCTTGAGGGACAGGCGTGAAGAGACCCAGTACTTC. Protein product: CASSLRDRREETQYF.

This chain uses TRBV6-1 with TRBJ2-1; 8 bases align to TRBD2. Germline CDR1 is MNHNS and CDR2 is SASEGT. V was pared by 2 bases and J by 4 bases, with 7 bases of the junction left unmatched. There are 16 residues in the CDR3. CDR3 loop: CASSERGGGPYNEQFF. Written as DNA, the CDR3 is TGTGCCAGCAGTGAACGGGGGGGAGGCCCGTACAATGAGCAGTTCTTC.

The chain carries TRBV10-2 and TRBJ2-3; 9 nucleotides line up with TRBD2. With V trimmed by 4 bases and J by 8 bases, 1 base remained unmatched. CDR1 and CDR2 (germline): WSHSY, SAAADI. CDR3 size: 12 residues. The CDR3 here is CASSGSGGTQYF. Here the CDR3 DNA reads TGCGCCAGCAGTGGTAGCGGGGGTACGCAGTATTTT.